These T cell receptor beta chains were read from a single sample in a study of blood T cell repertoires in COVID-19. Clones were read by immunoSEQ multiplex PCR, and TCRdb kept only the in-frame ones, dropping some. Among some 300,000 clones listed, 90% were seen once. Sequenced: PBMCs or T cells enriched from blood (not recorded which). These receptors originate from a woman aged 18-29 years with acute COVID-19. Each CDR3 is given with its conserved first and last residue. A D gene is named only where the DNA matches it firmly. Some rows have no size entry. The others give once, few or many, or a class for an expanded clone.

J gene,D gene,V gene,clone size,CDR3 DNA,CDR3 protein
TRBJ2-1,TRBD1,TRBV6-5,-,TGTGCCAGCAGACCGACAGGGGGCACTACAATGAGGCAGTTCTTC,CASRPTGGTTMRQFF
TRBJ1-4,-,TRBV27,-,TGTGCCAGCAGTCCCTCCCGGGTCCTAAATGAAAAACTGTTTTTT,CASSPSRVLNEKLFF
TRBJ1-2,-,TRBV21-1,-,TGTGCCAGCAGCACCGGGGGGAACTATGGCTACACCTTC,CASSTGGNYGYTF
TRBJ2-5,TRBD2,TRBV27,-,TGTGCCAGCAGTTTAGACAGCGGGAATACCGAGACCCAGTACTTC,CASSLDSGNTETQYF
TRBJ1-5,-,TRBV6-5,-,TGTGCCAGTGCTGCAGGTTATAGCAATCAGCCCCAGCATTTT,CASAAGYSNQPQHF
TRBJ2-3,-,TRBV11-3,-,TGTGCCAGCAGCGTCCCCGGGAGTTGGGGGAGCACAGATACGCAGTATTTT,CASSVPGSWGSTDTQYF
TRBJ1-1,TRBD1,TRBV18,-,TGTGCCAGCTCACCAAAGGTATGGGACAGCTTGAACACTGAAGCTTTCTTT,CASSPKVWDSLNTEAFF
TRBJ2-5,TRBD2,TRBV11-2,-,TGTGCCAGCAGCTTAGAGGCGGGAGGTAAGGAGACCCAGTACTTC,CASSLEAGGKETQYF
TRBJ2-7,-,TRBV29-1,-,TGCAGCGTTGAAACCCCTACGGGTGAGCAGTACTTC,CSVETPTGEQYF
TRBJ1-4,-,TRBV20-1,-,TGCAGTGCTAGAGCTCTCGAAAAACTGTTTTTT,CSARALEKLFF
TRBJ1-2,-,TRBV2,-,TGTGCCAGCAGGCACCCCGGACAGAAGCTTTATGGCTACACCTTC,CASRHPGQKLYGYTF
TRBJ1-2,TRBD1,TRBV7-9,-,TGTGCCAGCAGCTTACCGACAGGGCGCTATGGCTACACCTTC,CASSLPTGRYGYTF
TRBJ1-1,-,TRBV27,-,TGTGCCAGCCATCGGGCCGGGATGAACACTGAAGCTTTCTTT,CASHRAGMNTEAFF
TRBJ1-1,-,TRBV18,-,TGTGCCAGCTCCCCCGAAACAGTTGGTGGGGCTTTCTTT,CASSPETVGGAFF
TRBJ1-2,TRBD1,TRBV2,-,TGTGCCAGCAAGGTTCAGGGGGCCCTGGGAGGCTACACCTTC,CASKVQGALGGYTF
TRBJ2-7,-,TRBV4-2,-,TGTGCCAGCAGCCAAGACAACTCCTACGAGCAGTACTTC,CASSQDNSYEQYF
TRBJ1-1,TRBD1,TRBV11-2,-,TGTGCCAGCAGCCTACAGGGGGCGGCTTTCTTT,CASSLQGAAFF
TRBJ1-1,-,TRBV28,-,TGTGCCAGCAGTTTATCTCGACAGTTGAACACTGAAGCTTTCTTT,CASSLSRQLNTEAFF
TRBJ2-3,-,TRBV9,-,TGTGCCAGCAGCCCTCAGGCCGGGCTAGCTGATAGTCAGTATTTT,CASSPQAGLADSQYF
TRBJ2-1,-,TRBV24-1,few,TGTGCCACCAGTGATTTGCACGCAGGGGCCGGCAATGAGCAGTTCTTC,CATSDLHAGAGNEQFF
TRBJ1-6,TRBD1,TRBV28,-,TGTGCCAGCAGTTTTGGGGGCAGGGGGTTTTATTCACCCCTCCACTTT,CASSFGGRGFYSPLHF
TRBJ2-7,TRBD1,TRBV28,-,TGTGCCAGCACCTTGACAGGGCCGCTTTACGAGCAGTACTTC,CASTLTGPLYEQYF
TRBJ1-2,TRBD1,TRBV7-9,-,TGTGCCAGCAGCTTCGATGCAGGGGGTTGGGGCTACACCTTC,CASSFDAGGWGYTF
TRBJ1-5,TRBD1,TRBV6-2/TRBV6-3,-,TGTGCCAGCAGTTACGGCCCGGGACAGGGTACCTCCCAGCCCCAGCATTTT,CASSYGPGQGTSQPQHF
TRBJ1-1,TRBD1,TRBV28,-,TGTGCCAGCAAGCCCGGGACAGGATGGGGTCGGAACACTGAAGCTTTCTTT,CASKPGTGWGRNTEAFF
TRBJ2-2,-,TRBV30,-,TGTGCCTGGGGGAGGGGGATGGAGAGGTCCGGGGAGCTGTTTTTT,CAWGRGMERSGELFF
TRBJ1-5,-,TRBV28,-,TGTGCCAGCAGAGAAGGTGGAGGGCGGCAGCCCCAGCATTTT,CASREGGGRQPQHF
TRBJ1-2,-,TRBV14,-,TGTGCCAGCAGCCAAGAAGGAGTAAAGGGGCGAGAGGGCTACACCTTC,CASSQEGVKGREGYTF
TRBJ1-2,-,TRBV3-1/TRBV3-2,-,TGTGCCAGCAGCCATGTCTCGCGGGGCTATGGCTACACCTTC,CASSHVSRGYGYTF
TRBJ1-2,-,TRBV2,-,TGTGCCAGCCAAAGGGGCGAGGACACCTTGGGGTATGGCTACACCTTC,CASQRGEDTLGYGYTF
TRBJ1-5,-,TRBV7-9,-,TGTGCCAGCAGCCACATTAATCAGCCCCAGCATTTT,CASSHINQPQHF
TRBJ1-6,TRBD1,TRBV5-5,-,TGTGCCAGCAGCATCGGGACAGGGGACAATTCACCCCTCCACTTT,CASSIGTGDNSPLHF
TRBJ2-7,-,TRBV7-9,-,TGTGCCAGCAGCCTACCCTCCTACGAGCAGTACTTC,CASSLPSYEQYF
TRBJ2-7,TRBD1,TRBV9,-,TGTGCCAGCAGCCTGGCAGGGGGCGGCTACGAGCAGTACTTC,CASSLAGGGYEQYF
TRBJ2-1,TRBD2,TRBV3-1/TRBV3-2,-,TGTGCCAGCAGCCAAGTAGTTTGGACTAGCGGGAGGGCCGCTGACAACAATGAGCAGTTCTTC,CASSQVVWTSGRAADNNEQFF
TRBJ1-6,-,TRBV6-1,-,TGTGCCAGCAGTGACCTTAGAAATTCACCCCTCCACTTT,CASSDLRNSPLHF
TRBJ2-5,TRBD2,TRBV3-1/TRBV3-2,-,TGTGCCAGCAGCCGTGGGAGGCGACTAGCGGGAGGCCGAGGAGAGACCCAGTACTTC,CASSRGRRLAGGRGETQYF
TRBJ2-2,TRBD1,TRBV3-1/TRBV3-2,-,TGTGCCAGCAGCCAAGGGGACAGGGTTCACACCGGGGAGCTGTTTTTT,CASSQGDRVHTGELFF
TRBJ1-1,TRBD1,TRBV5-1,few,TGCGCCAGCAGCTACGACAGGGTGAACACTGAAGCTTTCTTT,CASSYDRVNTEAFF
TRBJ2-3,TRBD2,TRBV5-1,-,TGCGCCAGCAGCTTGGATGGGGGAGGGGCCGATACGCAGTATTTT,CASSLDGGGADTQYF
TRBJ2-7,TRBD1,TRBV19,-,TGTGCCAGTAGTATACCCGGGACAGGGGTCAACGAGCAGTACTTC,CASSIPGTGVNEQYF
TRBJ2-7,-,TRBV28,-,TGTGCCAGCAGTTTGGGTGGGGCAGGGGCACTCTACGAGCAGTACTTC,CASSLGGAGALYEQYF
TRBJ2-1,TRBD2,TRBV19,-,TGTGCCAGTAGTACACAGGGACTAGCGGGCATTGAGCAGTTCTTC,CASSTQGLAGIEQFF
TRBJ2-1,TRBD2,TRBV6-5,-,TGTGCCATCGAGGAGACTAGCGGGGGTGATGAGCAGTTCTTC,CAIEETSGGDEQFF
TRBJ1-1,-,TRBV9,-,TGTGCCAGCAAGAGTACCAACACTGAAGCTTTCTTT,CASKSTNTEAFF